This T cell receptor beta chain comes out of a study of blood T cell repertoires in COVID-19. TCRdb's table, derived via immunoSEQ multiplex PCR, lists solely in-frame clones and lacks some. The data hold under 75,000 clones, with around 85% observed a single time. V gave up 0 bases and J gave up 1 base; unmatched junction bases: 0. The germline gives CDR1 SGHVS, CDR2 FQNEAQ. The CDR3 is made up of 15 amino acids. The sample was peripheral blood. The TCR sequence derives from a woman in her seventies with acute or convalescent COVID-19. The chain is built from TRBV7-8 and TRBJ1-1, with TRBD1 identical over 9 bases. In DNA form, the CDR3 reads TGTGCCAGCAGCTTAGCGACAGGGGGGAACACTGAAGCTTTCTTT. Translation gives CASSLATGGNTEAFF.